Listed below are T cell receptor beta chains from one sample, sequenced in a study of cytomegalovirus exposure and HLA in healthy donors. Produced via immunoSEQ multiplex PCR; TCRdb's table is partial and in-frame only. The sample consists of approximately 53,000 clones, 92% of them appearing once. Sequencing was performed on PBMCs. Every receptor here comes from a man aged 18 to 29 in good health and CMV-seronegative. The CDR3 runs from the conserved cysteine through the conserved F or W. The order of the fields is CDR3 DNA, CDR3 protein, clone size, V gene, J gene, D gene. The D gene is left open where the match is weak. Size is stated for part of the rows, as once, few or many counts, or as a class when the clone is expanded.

TGCAGCGCTAGCCGGTTCATGAACACTGAAGCTTTCTTT	CSASRFMNTEAFF	.	TRBV29-1	TRBJ1-1	.
TGTGCCAGTTTGGATGGGACAGGGTCAATTTATCAGCCCCAGCATTTT	CASLDGTGSIYQPQHF	.	TRBV19	TRBJ1-5	TRBD1
TGTGCCAGCAGTCCCTCGGGACAGGGGTACAATGAGCAGTTCTTC	CASSPSGQGYNEQFF	.	TRBV27	TRBJ2-1	TRBD1
TGTGCCAGCAGTGAAGTACAGCGGGACAGGATATACTTC	CASSEVQRDRIYF	.	TRBV6-1	TRBJ1-2	TRBD1
TGTGCCAGCAGCCGAGGACTAGCGGGAGAAACAGATACGCAGTATTTT	CASSRGLAGETDTQYF	once	TRBV5-8	TRBJ2-3	TRBD2
TGTGCCAGCAGTAACCCCGGGCAGGGGGCCCCTGGGGCCCAGTACTTC	CASSNPGQGAPGAQYF	once	TRBV5-4	TRBJ2-5	TRBD1
TGCGCCAGCAGCCCACTAGCGGGAGTAGACGAGCAGTACTTC	CASSPLAGVDEQYF	.	TRBV5-1	TRBJ2-7	TRBD2
TGTGCCAGCAGCCAAGGGAGGGGGCTAGGGTACTTC	CASSQGRGLGYF	.	TRBV14	TRBJ2-5	.
TGTGCCAGCAGCTTAGGAGACAGGGGGGGATACCAAGAGACCCAGTACTTC	CASSLGDRGGYQETQYF	.	TRBV7-2	TRBJ2-5	TRBD1
TGTGCCAGCAGGGGCGGAGGAAACAATGAGCAGTTCTTC	CASRGGGNNEQFF	.	TRBV27	TRBJ2-1	.
TGTGCCAGCAGTCGGACTGGCGGGTGGAACGAGCAGTACTTC	CASSRTGGWNEQYF	.	TRBV28	TRBJ2-7	.
TGTGCCAGCAGCCGCTCTTACAGGGAGTCGGGGACAGATACGCAGTATTTT	CASSRSYRESGTDTQYF	.	TRBV5-6	TRBJ2-3	.
TGTGCCATCAGTGAGTCTGCCGGTCGCTCTGGGGCCAACGTCCTGACTTTC	CAISESAGRSGANVLTF	.	TRBV10-3	TRBJ2-6	.
TGTGCCAGCAGTGACTTGGACTACCGTGGATACAATGAGCAGTTCTTC	CASSDLDYRGYNEQFF	once	TRBV6-1	TRBJ2-1	.
TGTGCCAGCAGTTACTCGAGCGTAGATACGCAGTATTTT	CASSYSSVDTQYF	.	TRBV6-5	TRBJ2-3	.
TGTGCCAGCAGCACAGACGCAGGGGGCGCGCATGAGCAGTTCTTC	CASSTDAGGAHEQFF	.	TRBV9	TRBJ2-1	TRBD1
TGTGCCAGCAACTTAGGAGGCGGATACTACAATGAGCAGTTCTTC	CASNLGGGYYNEQFF	once	TRBV5-6	TRBJ2-1	.
TGTGCCAGCAGCTCTCCTACAGGGGATAATGAGCAGTTCTTC	CASSSPTGDNEQFF	.	TRBV5-4	TRBJ2-1	TRBD1
TGCGCCAGCAGCCCGGACAGGGTCACCTCCTACGAGCAGTACTTC	CASSPDRVTSYEQYF	.	TRBV5-1	TRBJ2-7	TRBD1
TGTGCTTTAGTCCCCAGCGGATCCTACGAGCAGTACTTC	CALVPSGSYEQYF	once	TRBV30	TRBJ2-7	.
TGTGCTAGTGGCATTCAGGGGGCGCGGGAGCTGTTTTTT	CASGIQGARELFF	.	TRBV12-5	TRBJ2-2	TRBD1
TGTGCCAGCAGTTACTCGAGCGGCCTCCAAGAGACCCAGTACTTC	CASSYSSGLQETQYF	.	TRBV6-6	TRBJ2-5	.
TGTGCCAGCAGCTTTTTCGGCGGGAGTCTAGAGGAGCAGTACTTC	CASSFFGGSLEEQYF	once	TRBV13	TRBJ2-7	TRBD2
TGTGCCAGCACACCGGGACAGGGGTGGTATGAGCAGTTCTTC	CASTPGQGWYEQFF	.	TRBV28	TRBJ2-1	TRBD1
TGTGCCAGCAGCCCAACGCCCGGGGGGACAGGGCGCGAGCAGTACTTC	CASSPTPGGTGREQYF	.	TRBV5-5	TRBJ2-7	TRBD1
TGTGCCAGCAGCTTAGACGGGACAGTGAACACTGAAGCTTTCTTT	CASSLDGTVNTEAFF	once	TRBV7-9	TRBJ1-1	TRBD1
TGCGCCAGCAGCCAAGAGTCTCGGGCAAACAGGGAGACCCAGTACTTC	CASSQESRANRETQYF	.	TRBV4-1	TRBJ2-5	.
TGTGCCAGCAGCTTAGGGATCCGACTAGCGGGGGAAGAGACCCAGTACTTC	CASSLGIRLAGEETQYF	.	TRBV11-3	TRBJ2-5	TRBD2
TGTGCCAGCACCCTAACCGGGACAGGGACGTTTGGGAATCAGCCCCAGCATTTT	CASTLTGTGTFGNQPQHF	.	TRBV25-1	TRBJ1-5	TRBD1
TGCGCCAGCAGCTTGGAATCGGGTCTGGGGGGCCAAGAGACCCAGTACTTC	CASSLESGLGGQETQYF	once	TRBV5-1	TRBJ2-5	.
TGTGCCACGCTAGGGGCTCGAGACGACTACGAGCAGTACTTC	CATLGARDDYEQYF	once	TRBV10-3	TRBJ2-7	.